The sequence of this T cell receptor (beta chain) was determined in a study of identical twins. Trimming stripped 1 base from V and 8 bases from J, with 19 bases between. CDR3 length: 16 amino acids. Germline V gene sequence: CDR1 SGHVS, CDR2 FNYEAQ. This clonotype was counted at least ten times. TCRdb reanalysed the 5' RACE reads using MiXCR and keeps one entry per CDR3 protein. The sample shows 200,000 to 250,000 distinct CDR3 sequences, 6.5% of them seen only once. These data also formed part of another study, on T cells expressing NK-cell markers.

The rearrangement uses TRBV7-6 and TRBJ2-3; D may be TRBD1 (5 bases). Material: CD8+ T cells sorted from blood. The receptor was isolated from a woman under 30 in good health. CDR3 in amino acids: CASSLEGSRVFFTQYF. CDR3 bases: TGTGCCAGCAGCTTAGAGGGTAGCAGGGTCTTCTTTACGCAGTATTTT. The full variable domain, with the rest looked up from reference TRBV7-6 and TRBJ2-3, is GAGVSQSPRYKVTKRGQDVALRCDPISGHVSLYWYRQALGQGPEFLTYFNYEAQQDKSGLPNDRFSAERPEGSISTLTIQRTEQRDSAMYRCASSLEGSRVFFTQYFGPGTRLTVL.